A selection of T cell receptor beta chains follows, all from one sample in a study of CD8 T cells in ankylosing spondylitis. Via MiXCR, TCRdb re-called the 5' RACE reads, giving one row per CDR3 protein. The sample shows around 300,000 distinct CDR3 sequences, 14% to 15% of them seen only once. The source material was blood, either unsorted or a sorted T cell fraction (not recorded which). Every receptor here comes from a male donor with ankylosing spondylitis or in good health (not recorded which). The CDR3 runs from the conserved cysteine through the conserved F or W. A D gene is named only where the DNA matches it firmly. Clone sizes are given selectively: once, few, many, or a class where the clone is expanded.

D: TRBD1
J: TRBJ2-1
size: -
V: TRBV7-6
DNA: TGTGCCAGCAGCCCCGGGACAGTAATGTACAATGAGCAGTTCTTC
CDR3: CASSPGTVMYNEQFF

D: TRBD2
J: TRBJ2-7
size: -
V: TRBV3-1
DNA: TGTGCCTGCAGCCAAGCCTCAGGACTAGCGGGAGTTGGCTACGAGCAGTACTTC
CDR3: CACSQASGLAGVGYEQYF

D: -
J: TRBJ2-7
size: many
V: TRBV12-3/TRBV12-4
DNA: TGTGCCAGCAGCAGGGACCTCTACGAGCAGTACTTC
CDR3: CASSRDLYEQYF

D: TRBD1
J: TRBJ2-7
size: few
V: TRBV12-5
DNA: TGTGCTAGTGGTTTGGACAGGACAGGGGTCCTGGCCGAGCAGTACTTC
CDR3: CASGLDRTGVLAEQYF

D: TRBD2
J: TRBJ2-3
size: -
V: TRBV12-3/TRBV12-4
DNA: TGTGCCAGCAGCCTAGGACTAGCGGGGGCTTTCACAGATACGCAGTATTTT
CDR3: CASSLGLAGAFTDTQYF

D: -
J: TRBJ2-7
size: few
V: TRBV20-1
DNA: TGCAGTGCTAGAGCTCGGGACCGAGACTCCTACGAGCAGTACTTC
CDR3: CSARARDRDSYEQYF

D: -
J: TRBJ1-1
size: -
V: TRBV20-1
DNA: TGCAGTGCTAAGAAGGTCGGGGGCCCGGGGCACACTGAAGCTTTCTTT
CDR3: CSAKKVGGPGHTEAFF

D: TRBD2
J: TRBJ2-1
size: few
V: TRBV6-5
DNA: TGTGCCAGCAGTTACTCTTGGACTAGGTATGAGCAGTTCTTC
CDR3: CASSYSWTRYEQFF

D: TRBD1
J: TRBJ2-3
size: -
V: TRBV10-3
DNA: TGTGCCATCAGTCCGGGACAGTGGAACACAGATACGCAGTATTTT
CDR3: CAISPGQWNTDTQYF

D: -
J: TRBJ1-2
size: few
V: TRBV3-1
DNA: TGTGCCAGCAGCCTTCGGACCGTCAGCAGTGGTGGCTACACCTTC
CDR3: CASSLRTVSSGGYTF

D: -
J: TRBJ1-1
size: many
V: TRBV29-1
DNA: TGCAGCGTCCCGGGGCAGGTTCGAGGGACTGAAGCTTTCTTT
CDR3: CSVPGQVRGTEAFF

D: -
J: TRBJ2-3
size: few
V: TRBV5-1
DNA: TGCGCCAGCAGCTTGGGGATAGGGTTCACAGATACGCAGTATTTT
CDR3: CASSLGIGFTDTQYF

D: -
J: TRBJ2-7
size: few
V: TRBV7-9
DNA: TGTGCCAGCAGTCCGGGCGGAGGGTCCCACGAGCAGTACTTC
CDR3: CASSPGGGSHEQYF

D: TRBD1
J: TRBJ1-1
size: many
V: TRBV6-1
DNA: TGTGCCAGCAGTAAACGGGACAGTCAGAACACTGAAGCTTTCTTT
CDR3: CASSKRDSQNTEAFF

D: -
J: TRBJ1-6
size: few
V: TRBV5-1
DNA: TGCGCCAGCAGCTTGGTTGGGGCGAATTCACCCCTCCACTTT
CDR3: CASSLVGANSPLHF

D: TRBD2
J: TRBJ2-3
size: -
V: TRBV5-1
DNA: TGCGCCAGCAGCCTCTCTCCGGGGGGAAGCACAGATACGCAGTATTTT
CDR3: CASSLSPGGSTDTQYF

D: -
J: TRBJ2-2
size: few
V: TRBV5-1
DNA: TGCGCCAGCAGCTTGAAGGGGGGAAGCACCGGGGAGCTGTTTTTT
CDR3: CASSLKGGSTGELFF

D: -
J: TRBJ2-2
size: few
V: TRBV7-8
DNA: TGTGCCAGCAGCTTAGTACCAGTACGGAACACCGGGGAGCTGTTTTTT
CDR3: CASSLVPVRNTGELFF

D: -
J: TRBJ1-2
size: few
V: TRBV10-3
DNA: TGTGCCATCAGTGAGGCGGGGGACTATGGCTACACCTTC
CDR3: CAISEAGDYGYTF

D: -
J: TRBJ1-4
size: few
V: TRBV12-3/TRBV12-4
DNA: TGTGCCAGCAGCCCGAGGACGGGGAAACTGTTTTTT
CDR3: CASSPRTGKLFF

D: TRBD1
J: TRBJ1-6
size: few
V: TRBV5-1
DNA: TGCGCCAGCAGCCTTGGACAGGGCGAACCCCTCCACTTT
CDR3: CASSLGQGEPLHF

D: -
J: TRBJ2-2
size: -
V: TRBV19
DNA: TGTGCCAGTAGTTCAGGGGTGGCGAACACCGGGGAGCTGTTTTTT
CDR3: CASSSGVANTGELFF

D: -
J: TRBJ1-1
size: -
V: TRBV29-1
DNA: TGCAGCTTTGGCGTACCCGACGGCTGGACCGAAGCTTTCTTT
CDR3: CSFGVPDGWTEAFF

D: -
J: TRBJ2-7
size: -
V: TRBV20-1
DNA: TGCAGCGCGTCTGTGTTGGGGGCGCAGTACTTC
CDR3: CSASVLGAQYF

D: TRBD1
J: TRBJ2-6
size: -
V: TRBV2
DNA: TGTGCCATCCTCGGGACAGGGGTCTCTGGGGCCAACGTCCTGACTTTC
CDR3: CAILGTGVSGANVLTF

D: -
J: TRBJ2-1
size: many
V: TRBV2
DNA: TGTGCCAGCAGTGAAGCGCAAAGGTTTACCAATGAGCAGTTCTTC
CDR3: CASSEAQRFTNEQFF

D: -
J: TRBJ1-1
size: few
V: TRBV12-3/TRBV12-4
DNA: TGTGCCAGCAGACGAATGACCGGGACTGAAGCTTTCTTT
CDR3: CASRRMTGTEAFF